A selection of T cell receptor beta chains follows, all from one sample in a study of T cell repertoires in cytomegalovirus infection. TCRdb fed the reads into MiXCR, producing one record per CDR3 protein. The sample holds 150,000 to 200,000 distinct CDR3 sequences; 15% to 20% are singletons and the top ten take approximately 18%. The sample consisted of CD8+ T cells from PBMCs. The receptor set was obtained from a human donor in good health (CMV status not recorded). Some clones in this sample may be carry-over from other donors' samples. Both conserved end residues are part of each CDR3. Fields, in order: J gene, D gene, V gene, clone size, CDR3 DNA, CDR3 protein. The D gene is left open where the match is weak. The size entry is marked missing in some rows and otherwise reads once, few, many or a size class.

>TRBJ1-1|TRBD1|TRBV20-1|few
TGCAGTGCTAGTGACCGGGACAGGCATGAAGCTTTCTTT
CSASDRDRHEAFF
>TRBJ2-7|NA|TRBV7-2|many
TGTGCCAGCAGCTTAGGGGACCAGGGGCAGTACTTC
CASSLGDQGQYF
>TRBJ2-3|NA|TRBV6-2/TRBV6-3|NA
TGTGCCAGCAGCTTTTGGGGGGCGGAAGATACGCAGTATTTT
CASSFWGAEDTQYF
>TRBJ2-5|NA|TRBV12-3/TRBV12-4|NA
TGTGCCAGCAGTATGGCCCTTTCCCAAGAGACCCAGTACTTC
CASSMALSQETQYF
>TRBJ2-7|NA|TRBV9|few
TGTGCCAGCAGCGTAAGGCAGGACCCCTTCTACGAGCAGTACTTC
CASSVRQDPFYEQYF
>TRBJ2-3|NA|TRBV6-5|few
TGTGCCAGCGGGAAGCGAGTTAGCACAGATACGCAGTATTTT
CASGKRVSTDTQYF
>TRBJ2-2|TRBD2|TRBV6-6|few
TGTGCCAGCAGTTCCCCGGGACTAGCGACAACCGGGGAGCTGTTTTTT
CASSSPGLATTGELFF
>TRBJ2-7|NA|TRBV7-6|few
TGTGCCAGCAGCCCCGAGGGGGGCTACGAGCAGTACTTC
CASSPEGGYEQYF
>TRBJ2-3|NA|TRBV6-5|NA
TGTGCCAACAGTTACGGGACAGCGGCTAGCGTCGTAGATACGCAGTATTTT
CANSYGTAASVVDTQYF
>TRBJ1-1|NA|TRBV4-3|few
TGCGCCAGCAGCCATGGCGGATCGAACACTGAAGCTTTCTTT
CASSHGGSNTEAFF
>TRBJ2-7|TRBD1|TRBV7-3|many
TGTGCCAGCAGCTTCAGGGGCCGGACAGGAGACGAGCAGTACTTC
CASSFRGRTGDEQYF
>TRBJ1-5|TRBD1|TRBV20-1|NA
TGCAGTGCCATGACAGGGCCCAATCAGCCCCAGCATTTT
CSAMTGPNQPQHF